One and the same sample provided the 16 T cell receptor beta chains below, sequenced in a study of shared clonotypes between healthy human individuals. Measured with immunoSEQ multiplex PCR; TCRdb has only the in-frame clones, and not every one. The sample has about 600,000 clones; 95% to 96% are singletons. Terminally differentiated effector memory CD45RA+ cells were excluded by CCR7 positive selection of CD45RO-negative cells. The specimen sequenced was naive CD8+ T cells sorted from blood. Receptors originate from a young woman in good health.

The genes are TRBV5-8 and TRBJ2-7; D may be TRBD1 (5 bases). The germline V gene encodes CDR1 SGHTS and CDR2 YDEGEE. Trimming cost V 2 bases and J 4 bases, with 10 bases left between them. The length of the CDR3 is 13 residues. CDR3 in amino acids: CASSFQGGYEQYF. Here the CDR3 DNA reads TGTGCCAGCAGCTTCCAGGGTGGGTACGAGCAGTACTTC.

The chain is built from TRBV6-1 and TRBJ2-7; D might be TRBD2 (6 bases). CDR3 length: 13 amino acids. V was trimmed by 5 bases and J by 2 bases, leaving 10 bases between them. Germline lookup yields CDR1 MNHNS and CDR2 SASEGT. This chain's CDR3 is CASSLAFTYEQYF. Written as DNA, the CDR3 is TGTGCCAGCAGTCTAGCGTTTACCTACGAGCAGTACTTC.

This chain links TRBV7-3 with TRBJ2-1, with 7 bases fitting TRBD2. Germline-derived CDR1 and CDR2 are SGHTA and FQGTGA. V lost 0 bases and J lost 4; bases outside the gene matches: 9. The CDR3 is 17 residues long. This CDR3 reads CASSLTPSLADYNEQFF. In DNA form, the CDR3 reads TGTGCCAGCAGCTTAACCCCGAGCCTAGCGGATTACAATGAGCAGTTCTTC.

This sequence joins TRBV5-8 and TRBJ2-1; no clear D. The V gene's germline CDR1 is SGHTS and CDR2 YDEGEE. V was clipped by 0 bases and J by 7 bases, with 8 bases between them. The CDR3 extends over 13 amino acids. CDR3 nucleotide sequence: TGTGCCAGCAGCTTGGCGGCTAGTAATGAGCAGTTCTTC. It codes for CASSLAASNEQFF.

As regards this clone: Different DNA sequences within this sample yield the same CDR3. The chain uses TRBV6-5 and TRBJ2-7, with 13 bases aligning to TRBD2. Germline loops: CDR1 MNHEY, CDR2 SVGAGI. CDR3 length: 14 residues. The V segment lost 4 bases and the J segment 3 bases; nucleotides outside the gene matches: 0. Here the CDR3 DNA reads TGTGCCAGCAGTTGGACTAGCGGGAGCTACGAGCAGTACTTC. It codes for CASSWTSGSYEQYF.

In its sample, this clone was seen a few times. The V gene is TRBV11-2, the J gene TRBJ1-2; 7 positions match TRBD1. V shed 5 bases and J 6 bases; nucleotides not matched to a gene: 6. The CDR3 spans 13 residues. Germline V lookup: CDR1 SGHAT, CDR2 FQNNGV. The DNA for the CDR3 is TGTGCCAGCAGCCGGACAGGTATCCATGGCTACACCTTC. This translates into CASSRTGIHGYTF.

This clone was picked up a small number of times. J is TRBJ2-2 and V is TRBV7-6; tentatively, D is TRBD1 (5 bases). This CDR3 contains 13 residues. The V gene lost 1 base and the J gene lost 5 bases, with 5 bases spanning the gap. Germline values: CDR1 SGHVS, CDR2 FNYEAQ. The CDR3 here is CASSLGQTGELFF. For the CDR3, the DNA is TGTGCCAGCAGCTTAGGACAGACCGGGGAGCTGTTTTTT.

This rearrangement joins TRBV19 to TRBJ2-2, with D uncertain. V was clipped by 6 bases and J by 5 bases, with 7 bases between them. Germline V CDR1 and CDR2: LNHDA, SQIVND (reference sequence). The CDR3 totals 12 residues. The CDR3 reads CASSLITGELFF. The CDR3 bases are TGTGCCAGTAGCCTCATAACCGGGGAGCTGTTTTTT.

This clone appeared a single time. Other DNA sequences in this specimen translate into the identical CDR3. The rearrangement uses TRBV7-9 and TRBJ2-5; either TRBD1 or TRBD2 may fit D (5 bases each). CDR3 length: 13 residues. Trimming removed 3 bases at V and 0 bases at J, with 5 bases between. CDR1 and CDR2 from the germline V gene are SEHNR and FQNEAQ (reference sequence). The CDR3 nucleotides are TGTGCCAGCAGCTTGGGGGACCAAGAGACCCAGTACTTC. It translates to CASSLGDQETQYF.

The J gene is TRBJ2-2, the V gene TRBV29-1, with a tentative D call TRBD1 (6 bases). The CDR3 totals 14 residues. CDR1 SQVTM and CDR2 ANQGSEA come from the germline V gene. The V end lost 3 bases, the J end lost 6 bases, and 14 bases lay between the germline ends. In DNA, the CDR3 is TGCAGCGTTGACGAACAGGGCCAGTCCGGGGAGCTGTTTTTT. As protein: CSVDEQGQSGELFF.

This sequence joins TRBV4-1 and TRBJ2-5; D gene unclear. The J call could be wrong; TRBJ2-7 is a better fit for the DNA end. The CDR3 spans 13 residues. Germline-derived CDR1 and CDR2 are MGHRA and YSYEKL. CDR3 nucleotide sequence: TGCGCCAGCAGCCAAGGTGGACCCTACGAGCAGTACTTC. Translating it yields CASSQGGPYEQYF.

The chain joins TRBV6-1 to TRBJ1-1; 7 bases fit TRBD1. The CDR3 contains 15 residues. Germline assignment: CDR1 MNHNS and CDR2 SASEGT. J was trimmed by 0 bases and V by 8 bases; bases with no gene match: 9. The CDR3 sequence is CASRLRDSLNTEAFF. The CDR3, as DNA: TGTGCCAGCCGGTTAAGGGACAGTTTGAACACTGAAGCTTTCTTT.

The rearrangement links TRBV19 to TRBJ2-7; D perhaps matches TRBD1 (6 bases). Per the germline V gene, CDR1 is LNHDA and CDR2 is SQIVND (reference sequence). This CDR3 region has 14 residues. The germline V and J ends were trimmed by 5 bases and 4 bases, with 15 bases remaining between them. This chain's CDR3 is CASSFPARGYEQYF. CDR3 coding DNA: TGTGCCAGTAGTTTCCCCGCCAGGGGATACGAGCAGTACTTC.

The rearrangement uses TRBV11-1 and TRBJ2-1, with 11 nucleotides matching TRBD1. Germline loops: CDR1 SGHAT, CDR2 FQDESV (reference sequence). V dropped 6 bases and J dropped 4; count of bases not matched to a gene: 2. CDR3 length: 14 amino acids. CDR3 region: CASSGTGGYNEQFF. The CDR3 DNA is TGTGCCAGCAGTGGGACAGGGGGTTACAATGAGCAGTTCTTC.

The table lists this clone with a count of one. This chain uses TRBV9 with TRBJ2-7; 7 nucleotides agree with TRBD2. The V gene end was trimmed by 4 bases and the J gene end by 6 bases; junction bases not matched to a gene: 13. In germline, CDR1 is SGDLS, CDR2 YYNGEE. CDR3 length equals 15 residues. The CDR3 is CASSPNTGGRGEQYF. CDR3 in DNA: TGTGCCAGCAGCCCGAACACGGGAGGAAGGGGCGAGCAGTACTTC.

This clone was picked up a small number of times. The chain has TRBV27 and TRBJ1-2, with D tentatively TRBD1 (6 bases). The V end lost 2 bases, the J end lost 8 bases, and 9 bases lay between the germline ends. Germline CDR1 MNHEY, CDR2 SMNVEV (reference sequence). This CDR3 region has 12 residues. The CDR3: CASSLGGRGYTF. CDR3 sequence (DNA): TGTGCCAGCAGTTTAGGGGGCCGGGGCTACACCTTC.